This T cell receptor beta chain was recorded in a study of post-analysis software for immune sequencing data. Findings and caveats of the study: Patients with multiple sclerosis recorded significantly lower normalized Chao1 diversity than controls, the study found. Included in a set of about 5 TRBV segments more frequent in patients than controls were TRBV5-6, TRBV5-1 and TRBV20-1.

Carried by the TCR beta cDNA libraries were unique molecular identifiers. TCRdb reprocessed the PCR reads via MiXCR and lists one record per CDR3 protein. Seen here are approximately 360,000 distinct CDR3 sequences, less than 40% observed once, and the top ten hold around 15%. The CDR3 consists of 14 residues. Trimming cost V 7 bases and J 6 bases; bases outside gene matches: 10. This clonotype came up a few times. The antigen is unknown. Sequencing was done on a sample of blood. This receptor was identified in a girl aged 5-17 years with multiple sclerosis. The rearrangement uses TRBV12-3 or TRBV12-4 and TRBJ1-1; 8 bases align to TRBD1. The CDR3 loop reads CASIPDRGRAEAFF. CDR3 sequence (DNA): TGTGCCAGCATCCCCGACAGGGGTCGAGCTGAAGCTTTCTTT.